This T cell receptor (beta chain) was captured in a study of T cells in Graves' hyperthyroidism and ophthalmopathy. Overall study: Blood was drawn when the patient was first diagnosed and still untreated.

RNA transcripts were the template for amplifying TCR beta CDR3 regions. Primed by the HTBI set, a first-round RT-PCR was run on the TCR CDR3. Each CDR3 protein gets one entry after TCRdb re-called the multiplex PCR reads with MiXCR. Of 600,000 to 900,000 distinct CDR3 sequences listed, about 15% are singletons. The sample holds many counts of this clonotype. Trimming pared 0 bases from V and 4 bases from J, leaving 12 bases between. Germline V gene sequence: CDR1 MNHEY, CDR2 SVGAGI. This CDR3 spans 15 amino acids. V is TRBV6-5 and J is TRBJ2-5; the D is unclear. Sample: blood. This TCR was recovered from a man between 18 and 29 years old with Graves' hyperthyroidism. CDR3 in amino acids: CASSYSRANGETQYF. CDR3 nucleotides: TGTGCCAGCAGTTACTCAAGGGCCAATGGAGAGACCCAGTACTTC.